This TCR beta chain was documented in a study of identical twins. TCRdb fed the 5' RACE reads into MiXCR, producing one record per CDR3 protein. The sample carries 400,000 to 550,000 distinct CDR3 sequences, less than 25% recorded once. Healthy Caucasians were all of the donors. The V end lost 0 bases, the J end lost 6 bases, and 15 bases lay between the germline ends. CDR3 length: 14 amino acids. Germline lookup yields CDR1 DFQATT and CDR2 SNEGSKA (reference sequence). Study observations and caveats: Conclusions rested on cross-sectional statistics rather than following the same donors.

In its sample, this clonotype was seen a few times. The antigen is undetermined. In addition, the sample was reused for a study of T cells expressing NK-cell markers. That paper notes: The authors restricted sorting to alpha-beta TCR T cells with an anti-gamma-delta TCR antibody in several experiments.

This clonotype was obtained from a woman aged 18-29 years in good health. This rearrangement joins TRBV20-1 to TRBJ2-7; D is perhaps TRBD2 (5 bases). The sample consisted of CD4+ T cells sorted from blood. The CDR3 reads CSARDHTKRSEQYF. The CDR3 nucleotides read TGCAGTGCTAGAGATCATACCAAGCGGTCCGAGCAGTACTTC.